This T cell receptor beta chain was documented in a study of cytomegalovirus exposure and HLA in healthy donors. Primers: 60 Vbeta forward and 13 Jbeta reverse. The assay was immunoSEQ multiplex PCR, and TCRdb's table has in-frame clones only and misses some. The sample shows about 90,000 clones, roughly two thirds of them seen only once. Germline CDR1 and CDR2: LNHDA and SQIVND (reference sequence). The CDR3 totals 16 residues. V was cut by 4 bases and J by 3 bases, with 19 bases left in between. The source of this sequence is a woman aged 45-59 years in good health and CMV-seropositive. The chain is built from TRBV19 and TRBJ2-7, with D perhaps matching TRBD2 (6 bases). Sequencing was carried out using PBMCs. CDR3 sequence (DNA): TGTGCCAGTAGTAAGGCTATTGCGGGAACTTACTACGAGCAGTACTTC. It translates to CASSKAIAGTYYEQYF.